A selection of T cell receptor beta chains follows, all from one sample in a study of blood T cell repertoires in COVID-19. Assay used: immunoSEQ multiplex PCR; TCRdb lists only in-frame clones, some missing. Counted here are some 46,000 clones, around 86% occurring once; the ten biggest clones make up about 7%. The sample comprised peripheral blood. These receptors were obtained from a man aged 55 to 69 with active COVID-19. Both conserved end residues are part of each CDR3. The D gene is left open where the match is weak. Clone size appears in some rows only: once, few, many, or a class for an expanded clone.

j_call: TRBJ2-3; d_call: NA; v_call: TRBV19; clone_size: NA; cdr3_aa: CASSKRTATDTQYF; cdr3_nt: TGTGCCAGTAGTAAACGGACAGCCACAGATACGCAGTATTTT
j_call: TRBJ2-7; d_call: NA; v_call: TRBV28; clone_size: NA; cdr3_aa: CASTGPPSYEQYF; cdr3_nt: TGTGCCAGTACAGGGCCCCCATCCTACGAGCAGTACTTC
j_call: TRBJ1-5; d_call: NA; v_call: TRBV30; clone_size: NA; cdr3_aa: CAWSPPGGQPQHF; cdr3_nt: TGTGCCTGGAGCCCTCCCGGGGGACAGCCCCAGCATTTT
j_call: TRBJ2-7; d_call: NA; v_call: TRBV27; clone_size: NA; cdr3_aa: CASSHGDSPYEQYF; cdr3_nt: TGTGCCAGCAGCCATGGGGACTCCCCCTACGAGCAGTACTTC
j_call: TRBJ2-3; d_call: TRBD2; v_call: TRBV19; clone_size: NA; cdr3_aa: CASSIAAGLAADTQYF; cdr3_nt: TGTGCCAGTAGTATAGCCGCGGGACTAGCCGCAGATACGCAGTATTTT
j_call: TRBJ2-7; d_call: NA; v_call: TRBV19; clone_size: NA; cdr3_aa: CASSPSWGDSSYEQYF; cdr3_nt: TGTGCCAGTAGTCCATCTTGGGGGGACAGCTCCTACGAGCAGTACTTC
j_call: TRBJ2-4; d_call: NA; v_call: TRBV5-1; clone_size: NA; cdr3_aa: CASSNNREAKNIQYF; cdr3_nt: TGCGCCAGCAGCAACAACAGGGAGGCCAAAAACATTCAGTACTTC
j_call: TRBJ2-5; d_call: NA; v_call: TRBV29-1; clone_size: NA; cdr3_aa: CSVVILGGPSETQYF; cdr3_nt: TGCAGCGTTGTCATCCTCGGGGGGCCAAGTGAGACCCAGTACTTC
j_call: TRBJ1-4; d_call: NA; v_call: TRBV7-6; clone_size: NA; cdr3_aa: CASSLVDRHNEKLFF; cdr3_nt: TGTGCCAGCAGCTTAGTCGACCGACATAATGAAAAACTGTTTTTT
j_call: TRBJ1-6; d_call: NA; v_call: TRBV23-1; clone_size: NA; cdr3_aa: CASSQEGSSSSYNSPLHF; cdr3_nt: TGCGCCAGCAGTCAAGAGGGATCCTCGAGCTCCTATAATTCACCCCTCCACTTT
j_call: TRBJ2-7; d_call: TRBD1; v_call: TRBV12-5; clone_size: NA; cdr3_aa: CASGSSGTGGKQYF; cdr3_nt: TGTGCTAGTGGTTCCTCCGGGACAGGGGGCAAACAGTACTTC
j_call: TRBJ1-1; d_call: TRBD1; v_call: TRBV10-3; clone_size: NA; cdr3_aa: CAISDRTGENTEAFF; cdr3_nt: TGTGCCATCAGTGATAGGACAGGGGAGAACACTGAAGCTTTCTTT
j_call: TRBJ2-7; d_call: TRBD2; v_call: TRBV7-8; clone_size: NA; cdr3_aa: CASSHALAGVFSYEQYF; cdr3_nt: TGTGCCAGCAGCCACGCTCTAGCGGGAGTATTTAGCTACGAGCAGTACTTC
j_call: TRBJ2-5; d_call: TRBD2; v_call: TRBV27; clone_size: once; cdr3_aa: CASSLLRTSGDGRETQYF; cdr3_nt: TGTGCCAGCAGTTTACTAAGGACTAGCGGGGACGGGAGGGAGACCCAGTACTTC
j_call: TRBJ2-3; d_call: NA; v_call: TRBV5-1; clone_size: NA; cdr3_aa: CASSYGRADTQYF; cdr3_nt: TGCGCCAGCAGCTACGGTCGGGCAGATACGCAGTATTTT
j_call: TRBJ2-2; d_call: NA; v_call: TRBV5-1; clone_size: NA; cdr3_aa: CASSLSLRELFF; cdr3_nt: TGCGCCAGCAGCTTAAGCCTAAGGGAGCTGTTTTTT
j_call: TRBJ1-1; d_call: NA; v_call: TRBV29-1; clone_size: NA; cdr3_aa: CSVKGQGEKAEAFF; cdr3_nt: TGCAGCGTTAAAGGGCAGGGTGAGAAGGCTGAAGCTTTCTTT
j_call: TRBJ2-2; d_call: NA; v_call: TRBV12-3/TRBV12-4; clone_size: NA; cdr3_aa: CASRYQGTGELFF; cdr3_nt: TGTGCCAGCAGGTATCAGGGGACCGGGGAGCTGTTTTTT
j_call: TRBJ2-7; d_call: NA; v_call: TRBV30; clone_size: NA; cdr3_aa: CAWSDSTYEQYF; cdr3_nt: TGTGCCTGGAGTGACTCAACCTACGAGCAGTACTTC
j_call: TRBJ1-1; d_call: TRBD1; v_call: TRBV19; clone_size: NA; cdr3_aa: CASSVGQGDTEAFF; cdr3_nt: TGTGCCAGTAGTGTCGGACAGGGCGACACTGAAGCTTTCTTT
j_call: TRBJ1-2; d_call: NA; v_call: TRBV30; clone_size: NA; cdr3_aa: CAWIPQGRLNYGYTF; cdr3_nt: TGTGCCTGGATCCCCCAGGGTCGGCTCAACTATGGCTACACCTTC
j_call: TRBJ2-5; d_call: TRBD1; v_call: TRBV10-3; clone_size: NA; cdr3_aa: CAISDSGQGMRETQYF; cdr3_nt: TGTGCCATCAGTGACTCGGGACAGGGGATGAGGGAGACCCAGTACTTC
j_call: TRBJ1-2; d_call: NA; v_call: TRBV14; clone_size: few; cdr3_aa: CASSHTRNYGYTF; cdr3_nt: TGTGCCAGCAGCCACACTCGTAACTATGGCTACACCTTC
j_call: TRBJ2-1; d_call: TRBD2; v_call: TRBV7-8; clone_size: NA; cdr3_aa: CASSLGHLAGNEQFF; cdr3_nt: TGTGCCAGCAGCTTAGGACACTTAGCGGGCAATGAGCAGTTCTTC
j_call: TRBJ2-5; d_call: TRBD2; v_call: TRBV19; clone_size: NA; cdr3_aa: CASSRLAQETQYF; cdr3_nt: TGTGCCAGTAGCCGACTAGCGCAAGAGACCCAGTACTTC
j_call: TRBJ2-1; d_call: TRBD2; v_call: TRBV4-1; clone_size: NA; cdr3_aa: CASSQENLPGTSGKSSYNEQFF; cdr3_nt: TGCGCCAGCAGCCAAGAAAATTTGCCCGGGACTAGCGGGAAGAGCTCCTACAATGAGCAGTTCTTC
j_call: TRBJ2-3; d_call: TRBD2; v_call: TRBV9; clone_size: NA; cdr3_aa: CASSTTSGGAGADTQYF; cdr3_nt: TGTGCCAGCAGCACGACTAGCGGGGGGGCTGGTGCAGATACGCAGTATTTT
j_call: TRBJ2-3; d_call: TRBD2; v_call: TRBV6-6; clone_size: NA; cdr3_aa: CASSRTGLAGGTSTDTQYF; cdr3_nt: TGTGCCAGCAGCCGAACCGGACTAGCGGGGGGGACTAGCACAGATACGCAGTATTTT
j_call: TRBJ2-1; d_call: TRBD2; v_call: TRBV24-1; clone_size: NA; cdr3_aa: CATSDHSGTSGRYEQFF; cdr3_nt: TGTGCCACCAGTGATCACTCCGGGACTAGCGGGAGATATGAGCAGTTCTTC
j_call: TRBJ2-3; d_call: TRBD2; v_call: TRBV24-1; clone_size: NA; cdr3_aa: CATSEASGRAPDTQYF; cdr3_nt: TGTGCCACCAGTGAAGCAAGCGGGAGGGCCCCAGATACGCAGTATTTT
j_call: TRBJ2-7; d_call: NA; v_call: TRBV25-1; clone_size: NA; cdr3_aa: CASSVSRQGQTNYEQYF; cdr3_nt: TGTGCCAGCAGTGTGTCCCGCCAGGGACAAACGAACTACGAGCAGTACTTC
j_call: TRBJ2-1; d_call: NA; v_call: TRBV28; clone_size: NA; cdr3_aa: CASSLIFSEQFF; cdr3_nt: TGTGCCAGCAGTTTAATCTTTTCTGAGCAGTTCTTC
j_call: TRBJ1-2; d_call: NA; v_call: TRBV4-3; clone_size: NA; cdr3_aa: CASSQALSREDGYTF; cdr3_nt: TGCGCCAGCAGCCAAGCGCTGTCGCGGGAGGATGGCTACACCTTC
j_call: TRBJ2-3; d_call: TRBD2; v_call: TRBV4-1; clone_size: NA; cdr3_aa: CASSPYPGTTTDTQYF; cdr3_nt: TGCGCCAGCAGCCCGTACCCCGGGACTACCACAGATACGCAGTATTTT
j_call: TRBJ1-3; d_call: NA; v_call: TRBV28; clone_size: NA; cdr3_aa: CASSPPQGSGNTIYF; cdr3_nt: TGTGCCAGCAGTCCCCCTCAGGGGTCTGGAAACACCATATATTTT
j_call: TRBJ2-1; d_call: NA; v_call: TRBV11-2; clone_size: NA; cdr3_aa: CASSARLPLYNEQFF; cdr3_nt: TGTGCCAGCAGCGCGCGACTGCCCCTCTACAATGAGCAGTTCTTC
j_call: TRBJ1-1; d_call: NA; v_call: TRBV12-3/TRBV12-4; clone_size: NA; cdr3_aa: CASSWAMNTEAFF; cdr3_nt: TGTGCCAGCAGTTGGGCCATGAACACTGAAGCTTTCTTT
j_call: TRBJ2-2; d_call: NA; v_call: TRBV6-5; clone_size: NA; cdr3_aa: CASSARRDTGELFF; cdr3_nt: TGTGCCAGCAGCGCTAGGCGTGACACCGGGGAGCTGTTTTTT